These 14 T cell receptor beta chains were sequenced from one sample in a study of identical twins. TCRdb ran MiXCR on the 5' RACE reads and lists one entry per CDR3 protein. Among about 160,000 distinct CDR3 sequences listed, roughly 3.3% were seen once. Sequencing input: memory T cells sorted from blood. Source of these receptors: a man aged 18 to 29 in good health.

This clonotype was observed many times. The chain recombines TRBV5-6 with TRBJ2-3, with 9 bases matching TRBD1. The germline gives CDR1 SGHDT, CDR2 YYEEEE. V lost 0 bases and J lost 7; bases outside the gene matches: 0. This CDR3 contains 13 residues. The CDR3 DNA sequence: TGTGCCAGCAGCTTGGACAGGGGGCATACGCAGTATTTT. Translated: CASSLDRGHTQYF.

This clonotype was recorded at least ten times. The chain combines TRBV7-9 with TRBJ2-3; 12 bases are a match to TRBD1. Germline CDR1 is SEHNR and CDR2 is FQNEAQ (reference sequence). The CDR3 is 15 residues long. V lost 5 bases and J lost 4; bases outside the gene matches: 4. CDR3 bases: TGTGCCAGCAGCAGGGACAGGGGGCTTTCAGATACGCAGTATTTT. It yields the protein CASSRDRGLSDTQYF.

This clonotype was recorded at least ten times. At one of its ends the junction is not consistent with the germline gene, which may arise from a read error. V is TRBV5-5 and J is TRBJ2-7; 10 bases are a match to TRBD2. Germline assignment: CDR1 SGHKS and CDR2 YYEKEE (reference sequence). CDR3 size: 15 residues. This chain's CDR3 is CASSTSGRASSEQYF. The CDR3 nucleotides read TGTGCCAGCAGCACAAGCGGGAGGGCCTCCTCCGAGCAGTACTTC.

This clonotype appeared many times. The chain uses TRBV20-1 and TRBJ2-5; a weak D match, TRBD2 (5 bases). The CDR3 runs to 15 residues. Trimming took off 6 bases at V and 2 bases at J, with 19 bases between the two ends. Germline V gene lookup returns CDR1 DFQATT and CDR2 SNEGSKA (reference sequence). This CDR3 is CSATKTLARQETQYF. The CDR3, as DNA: TGCAGTGCCACAAAAACCCTAGCTCGGCAAGAGACCCAGTACTTC.

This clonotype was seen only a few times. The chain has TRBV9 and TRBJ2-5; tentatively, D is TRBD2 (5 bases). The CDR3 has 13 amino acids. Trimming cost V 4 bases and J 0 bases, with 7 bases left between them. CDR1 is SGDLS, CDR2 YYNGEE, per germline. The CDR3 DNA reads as TGTGCCAGCAGCTCGGGGTACCAAGAGACCCAGTACTTC. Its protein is CASSSGYQETQYF.

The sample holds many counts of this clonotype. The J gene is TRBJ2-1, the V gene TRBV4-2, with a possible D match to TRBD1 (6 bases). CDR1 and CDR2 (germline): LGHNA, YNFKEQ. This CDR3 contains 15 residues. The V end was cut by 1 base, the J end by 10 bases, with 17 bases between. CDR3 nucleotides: TGTGCCAGCAGCCAAGTAGCAGGGGCGATAGGGGAGCAGTTCTTC. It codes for CASSQVAGAIGEQFF.

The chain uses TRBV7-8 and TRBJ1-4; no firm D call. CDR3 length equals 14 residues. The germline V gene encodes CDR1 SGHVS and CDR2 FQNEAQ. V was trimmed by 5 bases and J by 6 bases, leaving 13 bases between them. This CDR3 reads CASSPLGADEKLFF. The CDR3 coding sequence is TGTGCCAGCAGCCCTTTAGGTGCCGATGAAAAACTGTTTTTT.

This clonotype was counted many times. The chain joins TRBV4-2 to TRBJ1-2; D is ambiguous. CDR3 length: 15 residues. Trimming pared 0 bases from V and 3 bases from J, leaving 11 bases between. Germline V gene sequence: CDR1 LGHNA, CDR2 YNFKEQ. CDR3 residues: CASSQDVFTDYGYTF. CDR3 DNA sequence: TGTGCCAGCAGCCAAGACGTGTTTACGGACTATGGCTACACCTTC.

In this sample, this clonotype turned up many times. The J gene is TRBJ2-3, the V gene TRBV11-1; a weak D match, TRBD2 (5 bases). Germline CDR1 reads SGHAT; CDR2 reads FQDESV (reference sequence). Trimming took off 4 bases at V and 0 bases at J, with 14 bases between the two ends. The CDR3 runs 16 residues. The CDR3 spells CASSSGLAASTDTQYF. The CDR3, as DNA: TGTGCCAGCAGCTCCGGGCTAGCCGCTAGCACAGATACGCAGTATTTT.

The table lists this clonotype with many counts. The CDR3 is CASRTGTSGRGTDTQYF. In nucleotides, the CDR3 is TGTGCCAGCAGAACCGGGACTAGCGGGAGAGGCACAGATACGCAGTATTTT. This sequence joins TRBV6-1 and TRBJ2-3; 14 bases fit TRBD2. This CDR3 contains 17 residues. V shed 6 bases and J 1 base; nucleotides not matched to a gene: 6. Germline V gene lookup returns CDR1 MNHNS and CDR2 SASEGT.

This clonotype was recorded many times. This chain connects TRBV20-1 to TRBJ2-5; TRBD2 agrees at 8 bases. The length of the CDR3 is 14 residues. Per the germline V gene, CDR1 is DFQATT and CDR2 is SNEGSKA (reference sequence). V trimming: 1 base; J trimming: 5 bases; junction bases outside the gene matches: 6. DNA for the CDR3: TGCAGTGCTAGAGGAGTAGCGGGGTATGAGACCCAGTACTTC. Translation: CSARGVAGYETQYF.

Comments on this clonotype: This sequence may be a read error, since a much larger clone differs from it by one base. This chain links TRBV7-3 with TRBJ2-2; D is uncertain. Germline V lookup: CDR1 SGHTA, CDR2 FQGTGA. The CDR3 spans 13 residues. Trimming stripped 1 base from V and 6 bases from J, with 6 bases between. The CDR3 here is CASSLSNAGELFF. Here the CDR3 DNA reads TGTGCCAGCAGCTTAAGTAACGCCGGGGAGCTGTTTTTT.

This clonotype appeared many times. CDR3 DNA: TGTGCCAGCAGCTTGACTAGCTCCTACAATGAGCAGTTCTTC. Its protein product is CASSLTSSYNEQFF. The genes are TRBV7-2 and TRBJ2-1; maybe TRBD2 (6 bases). There are 14 residues in the CDR3. Germline CDR1 SGHTA, CDR2 FQGNSA. Trimming took off 3 bases at V and 0 bases at J, with 6 bases between the two ends.

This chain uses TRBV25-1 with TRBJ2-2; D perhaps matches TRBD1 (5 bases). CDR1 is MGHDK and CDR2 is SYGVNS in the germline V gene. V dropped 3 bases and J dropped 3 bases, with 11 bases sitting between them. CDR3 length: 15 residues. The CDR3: CASSDTRQYTGELFF. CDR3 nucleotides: TGTGCCAGCAGTGACACACGACAGTACACCGGGGAGCTGTTTTTT. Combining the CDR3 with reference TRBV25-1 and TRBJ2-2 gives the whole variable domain EADIYQTPRYLVIGTGKKITLECSQTMGHDKMYWYQQDPGMELHLIHYSYGVNSTEKGDLSSESTVSRIRTEHFPLTLESARPSHTSQYLCASSDTRQYTGELFFGEGSRLTVL.